This TCR beta chain is drawn from a study of cytomegalovirus exposure and HLA in healthy donors. Study overall: Later, an analysis reported that the 130 or so validation repertoires had used the same platform as the 500 to 800 first-cohort repertoires.

This clone came up once. Its target is unknown. Method: immunoSEQ multiplex PCR; TCRdb's copy keeps in-frame clones and lacks some. The sample includes 82,000 or so clones, over 85% of them seen just once. Study-level results: TCR clusters originating in the first cohort tended to co-occur in the roughly 110 validation repertoires, according to a later analysis. Some public TCRs appeared in many individuals, while most sequences were rare. It was reportedly the case that the classifier diagnosed cytomegalovirus status with high specificity and sensitivity.

This CDR3 is 14 amino acids long. The junction had 7 bases not matched to a gene; V was cut back by 5 bases and J by 8 bases. Germline V gives CDR1 SGHTA, CDR2 FQGNSA. The material sequenced was PBMCs. The chain is built from TRBV7-2 and TRBJ2-4; 9 nucleotides match TRBD1. This clonotype originated in a woman between 18 and 29 years old in good health and CMV-seronegative. The CDR3 is CASSPRQGGDIQYF. DNA for the CDR3: TGTGCCAGCAGCCCTCGACAGGGGGGGGACATTCAGTACTTC.